The 26 T cell receptor beta chains below were found in one sample sequenced in a study of cytomegalovirus exposure and HLA in healthy donors. Produced via immunoSEQ multiplex PCR; TCRdb's table is partial and in-frame only. Of approximately 300,000 clones in the sample, 86% were seen once. Sequenced sample: PBMCs. The receptors were sampled from a woman aged 18-30 years in good health and CMV-seronegative.

The V gene is TRBV30, the J gene TRBJ1-1; D call uncertain. V lost 0 bases and J 1 base, leaving 6 bases between the germline ends. CDR1 GTSNPN and CDR2 SVGIG come from the germline V gene (reference sequence). The CDR3 is 13 amino acids. This CDR3 is CAWSVAGNTEAFF. For the CDR3, the DNA is TGTGCCTGGAGTGTAGCGGGGAACACTGAAGCTTTCTTT.

This chain links TRBV5-4 with TRBJ2-3, with a weak D call TRBD2 (6 bases). Germline-derived CDR1 and CDR2 are SGHNT and YYREEE (reference sequence). The CDR3 extends over 15 amino acids. V was clipped by 5 bases and J by 1 base, with 14 bases between them. The CDR3 region has the DNA TGTGCCAGCAGAAAAGAGGAGGGGCGCACAGATACGCAGTATTTT. This sequence encodes CASRKEEGRTDTQYF.

This clone showed up just a few times. The chain links TRBV11-2 to TRBJ2-7; D gene unclear. CDR3 length: 11 amino acids. V was clipped by 5 bases and J by 2 bases, with 4 bases between them. Looked up from germline, CDR1 is SGHAT and CDR2 is FQNNGV. The CDR3 DNA reads as TGTGCCAGCAGCCGCGCCTACGAGCAGTACTTC. Its translation is CASSRAYEQYF.

The chain has TRBV7-2 and TRBJ1-3; tentative D call: TRBD1 (5 bases). The V gene's germline CDR1 is SGHTA and CDR2 FQGNSA. The V end was cut by 5 bases, the J end by 1 base, with 15 bases between. CDR3 size: 16 residues. CDR3 residues: CASSPPAGLSGNTIYF. The CDR3 nucleotides are TGTGCCAGCAGCCCACCCGCAGGGCTATCTGGAAACACCATATATTTT. Combining the CDR3 with reference TRBV7-2 and TRBJ1-3 gives the whole variable domain GAGVSQSPSNKVTEKGKDVELRCDPISGHTALYWYRQSLGQGLEFLIYFQGNSAPDKSGLPSDRFSAERTGGSVSTLTIQRTQQEDSAVYLCASSPPAGLSGNTIYFGEGSWLTVV.

V usage is TRBV7-9 and J usage is TRBJ2-7; D is unclear. V lost 5 bases to trimming and J lost 0 bases, with 8 bases between them. The CDR3 extends over 13 amino acids. Germline assignment: CDR1 SEHNR and CDR2 FQNEAQ (reference sequence). CDR3 nucleotide sequence: TGTGCCAGCAGCCGTGGCACCTCCTACGAGCAGTACTTC. Protein: CASSRGTSYEQYF.

The genes are TRBV19 and TRBJ2-1; 10 bases fit TRBD2. Germline assignment: CDR1 LNHDA and CDR2 SQIVND (reference sequence). The CDR3 spans 12 residues. Trimming removed 7 bases from V and 8 bases from J; junction bases left unmatched: 2. DNA of the CDR3: TGTGCCAGTACGCTAGCGGGAGATGAGCAGTTCTTC. Amino acids: CASTLAGDEQFF.

This chain links TRBV6-5 with TRBJ1-2; perhaps TRBD1 as D (6 bases). The germline gives CDR1 MNHEY, CDR2 SVGAGI. Trimming cost V 2 bases and J 14 bases, with 12 bases left between them. The CDR3 has 11 residues. The CDR3 nucleotides are TGTGCCAGCAGTTACAACAGGGCCGAAACCTTC. It encodes CASSYNRAETF.

CDR3 region: CASSPSRGTPYNEQFF. The CDR3 bases are TGTGCCAGCTCGCCTTCGAGGGGGACCCCTTACAATGAGCAGTTCTTC. The V and J genes are TRBV18 and TRBJ2-1, with D maybe TRBD1 (6 bases). Germline V gene sequence: CDR1 KGHSH, CDR2 LQKENI. V gave up 6 bases and J gave up 4 bases, with 19 bases separating them. The CDR3 totals 16 residues.

This clone was seen a single time. The CDR3 reads CASSDGQGPTGELFF. For the CDR3, the DNA is TGCGCCAGCAGCGACGGACAGGGTCCCACCGGGGAGCTGTTTTTT. The V call is TRBV5-1, the J call TRBJ2-2; 8 positions agree with TRBD1. Germline CDR1 and CDR2: SGHRS and YFSETQ. Trimming took 4 bases from V and 4 from J; bases not matched to a gene: 6. The CDR3 extends over 15 amino acids.

The gene calls are TRBV5-5 and TRBJ2-7; D is perhaps TRBD1 (6 bases). Germline CDR1 reads SGHKS; CDR2 reads YYEKEE (reference sequence). This CDR3 has 15 residues. Trimming removed 4 bases at V and 1 base at J, with 15 bases between. CDR3 sequence (DNA): TGTGCCAGCAGCGGTACAGGGTCCCTTTCCTACGAGCAGTACTTC. Translated, it gives CASSGTGSLSYEQYF.

This clone was counted between two and nine times. This chain links TRBV2 with TRBJ2-3; the D gene is possibly TRBD2 (6 bases). Germline-derived CDR1 and CDR2 are SNHLY and FYNNEI. V was clipped by 4 bases and J by 3 bases, with 11 bases between them. The CDR3 spans 14 residues. Written as DNA, the CDR3 is TGTGCCAGCAGTGCACTAGCAGGGACAGATACGCAGTATTTT. As protein: CASSALAGTDTQYF.

This clone appeared a single time. The V gene is TRBV9, the J gene TRBJ1-2; D remains ambiguous. CDR1 and CDR2 from the germline V gene are SGDLS and YYNGEE. This CDR3 comprises 15 residues. Trimming removed 3 bases from V and 5 bases from J, with 17 bases in between. The CDR3 DNA follows: TGTGCCAGCAGCGCCTGGGAGGGAATGCAGTATGGCTACACCTTC. Protein sequence: CASSAWEGMQYGYTF.

The chain combines TRBV19 with TRBJ2-1; D is perhaps TRBD2 (6 bases). Trimming shortened V by 8 bases and J by 4 bases, and 18 bases separated the two germline ends. The CDR3 sequence is 15 residues long. Per the germline V gene, CDR1 is LNHDA and CDR2 is SQIVND (reference sequence). Here the CDR3 DNA reads TGTGCCAGTTCATACGTATCCGGGAGTTACAATGAGCAGTTCTTC. Its protein product is CASSYVSGSYNEQFF.

J is TRBJ2-7 and V is TRBV27; the D gene is possibly TRBD1 (5 bases). The germline gives CDR1 MNHEY, CDR2 SMNVEV (reference sequence). Trimming took 2 bases from V and 3 from J, leaving 8 bases between them. CDR3 length: 13 amino acids. This chain's CDR3 is CASSLRQFYEQYF. CDR3 coding DNA: TGTGCCAGCAGTTTAAGACAGTTCTACGAGCAGTACTTC.

The chain joins TRBV25-1 to TRBJ2-7; TRBD2 matches at 7 bases. The germline V gene has CDR1 MGHDK and CDR2 SYGVNS. The CDR3 runs 12 residues. The J segment lost 6 bases and the V segment lost 1 base, leaving 0 bases of the junction unmatched. Written as DNA, the CDR3 is TGTGCCAGCAGTGAATGGGGGGGCGAGCAGTACTTC. It specifies CASSEWGGEQYF.

The chain carries TRBV9 and TRBJ2-5, with a weak D call TRBD2 (7 bases). This CDR3 has 15 residues. The ends were cut back, 6 bases at V and 5 bases at J, with 20 bases in the middle. CDR1 and CDR2 from the germline V gene are SGDLS and YYNGEE. DNA for the CDR3: TGTGCCAGCACCCGCCGAGGGGGGGTAGTCGAGACCCAGTACTTC. The encoded protein is CASTRRGGVVETQYF. Combining the CDR3 with reference TRBV9 and TRBJ2-5 gives the whole variable domain DSGVTQTPKHLITATGQRVTLRCSPRSGDLSVYWYQQSLDQGLQFLIQYYNGEERAKGNILERFSAQQFPDLHSELNLSSLELGDSALYFCASTRRGGVVETQYFGPGTRLLVL.

The gene calls are TRBV25-1 and TRBJ1-1, with D maybe TRBD1 (6 bases). CDR1 and CDR2 from the germline V gene are MGHDK and SYGVNS. V was cut by 6 bases and J by 8 bases, with 16 bases left in between. The CDR3 runs 13 residues. This CDR3 is CASSRGGGQEAFF. The DNA for the CDR3 is TGTGCCAGCAGCAGGGGCGGCGGACAAGAAGCTTTCTTT.

V is TRBV2 and J is TRBJ2-1; 9 bases map to TRBD2. V gave up 8 bases and J gave up 4 bases; unmatched junction bases: 6. From germline, CDR1 is SNHLY and CDR2 FYNNEI. CDR3 size: 14 residues. CDR3 sequence (DNA): TGTGCCAGCTGGAGGCGGGAGGGATACAATGAGCAGTTCTTC. Its protein is CASWRREGYNEQFF.

The rearrangement uses TRBV28 and TRBJ2-2, with a tentative D call TRBD1 (7 bases). Looked up from germline, CDR1 is MDHEN and CDR2 is SYDVKM. V shed 4 bases and J shed 6 bases, with 21 bases lying between them. CDR3 length: 17 residues. CDR3 bases: TGTGCCAGCAGTTCAGGCTCGGGACAGAGACTAGCCGGGGAGCTGTTTTTT. This gives the protein CASSSGSGQRLAGELFF.

V gene TRBV7-3 combines with J gene TRBJ2-1; TRBD2 matches at 12 bases. The CDR3 length is 14 residues. Losses at the gene ends were 0 bases for V and 10 bases for J; bases not matched to a gene: 1. The germline V gene encodes CDR1 SGHTA and CDR2 FQGTGA. The CDR3 is CASSLTGLAGEQFF. The CDR3 nucleotides read TGTGCCAGCAGCTTAACAGGACTAGCGGGAGAGCAGTTCTTC.

The chain couples TRBV27 to TRBJ2-7; D unresolved. From germline, CDR1 is MNHEY and CDR2 SMNVEV (reference sequence). This CDR3 is 13 amino acids long. Trimming stripped 0 bases from V and 3 bases from J, with 6 bases between. The CDR3 region is CASSLSDSYEQYF. CDR3 coding DNA: TGTGCCAGCAGTTTATCAGATAGCTACGAGCAGTACTTC.

The rearrangement joins TRBV7-2 to TRBJ2-1; D remains unclear. Germline-derived CDR1 and CDR2 are SGHTA and FQGNSA. CDR3 length: 12 amino acids. V shed 5 bases and J shed 6 bases, with 8 bases lying between them. The CDR3 sequence is CASSPWLNEQFF. The CDR3 nucleotides read TGTGCCAGCAGCCCTTGGCTCAATGAGCAGTTCTTC.

The chain has TRBV9 and TRBJ2-1; 13 bases agree with TRBD2. Germline-derived CDR1 and CDR2 are SGDLS and YYNGEE. With 3 bases clipped from V and 0 bases from J, the junction kept 0 bases outside the gene matches. The CDR3 has 16 residues. The CDR3 coding sequence is TGTGCCAGCAGCGGGACTAGCGGGAGCTCCTACAATGAGCAGTTCTTC. Translation gives CASSGTSGSSYNEQFF.

The chain is built from TRBV6-5 and TRBJ2-7, with 7 nucleotides matching TRBD1. Trimming removed 10 bases from V and 2 bases from J; junction bases left unmatched: 11. Germline V gene lookup returns CDR1 MNHEY and CDR2 SVGAGI. The CDR3 is 14 amino acids. The CDR3 reads CAKARGPPAYEQYF. CDR3 bases: TGTGCCAAAGCAAGGGGGCCTCCTGCCTACGAGCAGTACTTC.

The chain employs TRBV27 and TRBJ2-7; a possible D gene is TRBD2 (5 bases). CDR1 is MNHEY and CDR2 is SMNVEV in the germline V gene (reference sequence). Trimming stripped 1 base from V and 3 bases from J, with 10 bases between. CDR3 length equals 14 residues. CDR3 loop: CASSLLGGYYEQYF. In DNA, the CDR3 is TGTGCCAGCAGTTTATTGGGCGGGTACTACGAGCAGTACTTC.

V usage is TRBV9 and J usage is TRBJ2-7; D might be TRBD2 (7 bases). This CDR3 is 15 amino acids long. The germline V and J ends were trimmed by 0 bases and 2 bases, with 12 bases remaining between them. CDR1 is SGDLS and CDR2 is YYNGEE in the germline V gene. In DNA, the CDR3 is TGTGCCAGCAGCGTAGGGGCGGGGGCCACCTACGAGCAGTACTTC. This encodes CASSVGAGATYEQYF.